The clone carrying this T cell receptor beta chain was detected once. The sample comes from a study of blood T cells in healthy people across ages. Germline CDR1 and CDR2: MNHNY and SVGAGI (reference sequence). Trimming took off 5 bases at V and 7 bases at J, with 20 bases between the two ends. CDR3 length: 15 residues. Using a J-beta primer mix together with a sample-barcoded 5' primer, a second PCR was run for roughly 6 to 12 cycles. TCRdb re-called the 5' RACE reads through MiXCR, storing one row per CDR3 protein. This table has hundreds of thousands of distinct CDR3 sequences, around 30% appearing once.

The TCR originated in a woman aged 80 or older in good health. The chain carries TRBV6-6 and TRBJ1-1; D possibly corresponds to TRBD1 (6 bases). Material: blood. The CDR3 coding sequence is TGTGCCAGCAGTACCGAACAGGGATGGGACATTGAAGCTTTCTTT. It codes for CASSTEQGWDIEAFF.